A single sample is the source of the 20 T cell receptor beta chains below, sequenced in a study of cytomegalovirus exposure and HLA in healthy donors. The PCR had 60 Vbeta and 13 Jbeta primers. Repertoires were generated with immunoSEQ multiplex PCR, while TCRdb's copy carries only in-frame clones and drops some. The sample contains 180,000 or so clones, approximately 73% of which appear only once. Sample: PBMCs. The receptors were gathered from a woman aged 30 to 39 in good health and CMV-seropositive.

This rearrangement joins TRBV4-2 to TRBJ2-3; 9 positions match TRBD2. J gave up 0 bases and V 0 bases, and 4 bases lay outside the gene matches. Germline V lookup: CDR1 LGHNA, CDR2 YNFKEQ. The CDR3 is made up of 17 amino acids. The CDR3 is CASSQDGGGGSTDTQYF. CDR3 DNA sequence: TGTGCCAGCAGCCAAGATGGCGGGGGGGGTAGCACAGATACGCAGTATTTT.

A remark on this clone: The junction and the germline gene differ at one end; a read error may be behind it. The genes are TRBV11-2 and TRBJ2-5, with D perhaps TRBD1 (5 bases). Germline V gives CDR1 SGHAT, CDR2 FQNNGV. There are 14 residues in the CDR3. CDR3 DNA sequence: TGTACCAGCAGCTTAGATCCCAGGGTAGAGACCCAGTACTTC. This translates into CTSSLDPRVETQYF.

In its sample, this clone was seen once. The chain joins TRBV7-3 to TRBJ2-3; TRBD2 might be the D (6 bases). The ends were cut back, 2 bases at V and 3 bases at J, with 12 bases in the middle. Per the germline V gene, CDR1 is SGHTA and CDR2 is FQGTGA. The CDR3 consists of 15 residues. This chain's CDR3 is CASSLAPGGTDTQYF. The CDR3 coding sequence is TGTGCCAGCAGCTTAGCTCCCGGGGGTACAGATACGCAGTATTTT.

V usage is TRBV4-2 and J usage is TRBJ1-2; D is undetermined. The germline V gene has CDR1 LGHNA and CDR2 YNFKEQ. CDR3 length equals 19 residues. The germline V and J ends were trimmed by 1 base and 4 bases, with 25 bases remaining between them. The CDR3 protein is CASSQVSTEPPGVSYGYTF. DNA for the CDR3: TGTGCCAGCAGCCAAGTAAGTACTGAACCGCCGGGAGTCTCCTATGGCTACACCTTC.

The rearrangement joins TRBV4-3 to TRBJ2-2, with 7 bases that match TRBD2. V shed 4 bases, J shed 2 bases, and the junction held 10 bases outside the gene matches. The germline V gene encodes CDR1 LGHNA and CDR2 YSLEER. CDR3 length equals 17 residues. In DNA form, the CDR3 reads TGCGCCAGCAGCCCCGGAATCGGGACTACAAACACCGGGGAGCTGTTTTTT. This translates into CASSPGIGTTNTGELFF.

DNA for the CDR3: TGTGCCAGCAGCACAGACAGGGGTCAGACCCAGTACTTC. Encoded protein: CASSTDRGQTQYF. The V gene is TRBV7-2, the J gene TRBJ2-5; 8 nucleotides agree with TRBD1. The V segment lost 5 bases and the J segment 6 bases; nucleotides outside the gene matches: 5. This CDR3 region has 13 residues. Per the germline V gene, CDR1 is SGHTA and CDR2 is FQGNSA.

This chain connects TRBV5-1 to TRBJ2-3; 8 nucleotides agree with TRBD2. The CDR3 has 16 residues. V shed 0 bases, J shed 6 bases, and the junction held 9 bases outside the gene matches. The germline CDR1 and CDR2 sequences are SGHRS and YFSETQ. CDR3 in DNA: TGCGCCAGCAGCTTGGTGTTGGCGGGGGGCGGGGATACGCAGTATTTT. Encoded protein: CASSLVLAGGGDTQYF.

The chain is built from TRBV19 and TRBJ2-7; D is unresolved. CDR3 length: 14 amino acids. Germline V gene data show CDR1 as LNHDA and CDR2 as SQIVND (reference sequence). V gave up 5 bases and J gave up 5 bases, with 16 bases separating them. The CDR3 reads CASSPWSLADEQYF. DNA for the CDR3: TGTGCCAGTAGTCCCTGGTCCCTCGCGGACGAGCAGTACTTC.

This clone was observed a handful of times. This specimen includes other DNA sequences encoding the same CDR3. The chain's CDR3 is CASSLTTSGNTIYF. CDR3 nucleotides: TGTGCCAGCAGCTTAACGACTTCGGGAAACACCATATATTTT. The chain uses TRBV7-9 and TRBJ1-3; D is unclear. The V and J ends lost 2 bases and 4 bases respectively, with 9 bases between them. The CDR3 spans 14 residues. Germline loops: CDR1 SEHNR, CDR2 FQNEAQ (reference sequence).

As for this clone: One end of the junction is discordant with germline, which a read error may explain. The chain is built from TRBV7-9 and TRBJ2-2; D perhaps matches TRBD1 (5 bases). The CDR3 has 16 amino acids. CDR1 and CDR2 from the germline V gene are SEHNR and FQNEAQ (reference sequence). The CDR3 DNA follows: TGTTCCAGCAGCTCAGCTGTACAGGCGAACACCGGGGAGCTGTTTTTT. Its translation: CSSSSAVQANTGELFF.

The V and J genes are TRBV10-1 and TRBJ2-7; D remains unclear. The CDR3 is 14 amino acids. Trimming shortened V by 2 bases and J by 4 bases, and 12 bases separated the two germline ends. Looked up from germline, CDR1 is WNHNN and CDR2 is SYGVQD (reference sequence). CDR3 region: CASSEGSLAYEQYF. CDR3 nucleotide sequence: TGCGCCAGCAGTGAGGGCAGTTTGGCTTACGAGCAGTACTTC.

This clone was seen only a few times. The J gene is TRBJ2-2, the V gene TRBV10-3; D is unresolved. CDR1 ENHRY and CDR2 SYGVKD come from the germline V gene. V lost 3 bases and J 7 bases, leaving 6 bases between the germline ends. This CDR3 spans 12 amino acids. CDR3 sequence: CAISEELGELFF. CDR3 nucleotides: TGTGCCATCAGTGAAGAGCTCGGGGAGCTGTTTTTT.

This chain connects TRBV2 to TRBJ2-7, with 9 bases that match TRBD2. The CDR3 is 16 amino acids. The V gene's germline CDR1 is SNHLY and CDR2 FYNNEI. After removal of 4 bases from V and 4 bases from J, the junction contained 11 bases not matched to a gene. CDR3 amino acids: CASSGREAGGLYEQYF. The CDR3 region has the DNA TGTGCCAGCAGTGGAAGGGAGGCGGGGGGGCTGTACGAGCAGTACTTC.

This chain uses TRBV19 with TRBJ1-1, with D maybe TRBD1 (6 bases). CDR1 and CDR2 from the germline V gene are LNHDA and SQIVND (reference sequence). V was clipped by 5 bases and J by 6 bases, with 13 bases between them. This CDR3 contains 13 residues. The CDR3 here is CASSQQGHSEAFF. Here the CDR3 DNA reads TGTGCCAGTAGTCAACAGGGACACTCTGAAGCTTTCTTT.

J is TRBJ2-2 and V is TRBV6-5; a weak D match, TRBD1 (6 bases). From germline, CDR1 is MNHEY and CDR2 SVGAGI. Trimming left V 0 bases short and J 5 bases short, with 13 bases between. CDR3 size: 16 residues. The CDR3 region is CASSYSYREVTGELFF. CDR3 bases: TGTGCCAGCAGTTACTCCTACAGGGAAGTAACCGGGGAGCTGTTTTTT.

The gene calls are TRBV10-2 and TRBJ2-3; 8 nucleotides match TRBD1. The V gene's germline CDR1 is WSHSY and CDR2 SAAADI. J gave up 1 base and V 5 bases, and 2 bases lay outside the gene matches. CDR3 length equals 14 residues. The CDR3 is CASSPTGGTDTQYF. In DNA, the CDR3 is TGCGCCAGCAGTCCGACAGGGGGCACAGATACGCAGTATTTT.

The V and J genes are TRBV4-1 and TRBJ2-7, with 11 bases aligning to TRBD2. CDR1 is MGHRA and CDR2 is YSYEKL in the germline V gene. CDR3 length: 17 amino acids. After removal of 3 bases from V and 2 bases from J, the junction contained 9 bases not matched to a gene. The CDR3 DNA sequence: TGCGCCAGCAGCCATGGACTAGCGGGTCGACACCCCTACGAGCAGTACTTC. Translated, it gives CASSHGLAGRHPYEQYF.

V and J are TRBV5-6 and TRBJ2-1; 8 bases agree with TRBD2. The ends lost 4 bases at V and 6 bases at J; junction bases unmatched: 9. Germline V lookup: CDR1 SGHDT, CDR2 YYEEEE. The CDR3 is 15 amino acids. The CDR3 nucleotides are TGTGCCAGCAGCCGTCTGGGACTAGTTTTCAATGAGCAGTTCTTC. It is translated as CASSRLGLVFNEQFF. The variable domain in full, completed from reference TRBV5-6 and TRBJ2-1, reads DAGVTQSPTHLIKTRGQQVTLRCSPKSGHDTVSWYQQALGQGPQFIFQYYEEEERQRGNFPDRFSGHQFPNYSSELNVNALLLGDSALYLCASSRLGLVFNEQFFGPGTRLTVL.

V usage is TRBV11-3 and J usage is TRBJ1-1; D is perhaps TRBD1 (6 bases). V was shortened by 5 bases and J by 4 bases, with 17 bases between the two germline ends. There are 15 residues in the CDR3. Germline assignment: CDR1 SGHNT and CDR2 YENEEA. CDR3 sequence: CASSTPWGQTTEAFF. The CDR3 bases are TGTGCCAGCAGCACTCCTTGGGGGCAGACCACTGAAGCTTTCTTT.

In DNA, the CDR3 is TGCGCCAGCAGCCAAGGGGTCGGCGGGGGCGGAAAAAGCAATCAGCCCCAGCATTTT. Translating gives CASSQGVGGGGKSNQPQHF. The chain links TRBV4-1 to TRBJ1-5, with D possibly TRBD1 on 6 matching bases. CDR1 is MGHRA and CDR2 is YSYEKL in the germline V gene. This CDR3 spans 19 amino acids. Trimming took off 1 base at V and 1 base at J, with 20 bases between the two ends.